This entry features one TCR beta chain sequence. This clonotype was picked up a small number of times. It has no known antigen specificity. Per-base qualities were not stored, and no clone one base away is much larger. The approximately 39 donors, aged about 6 to 90 years, were systemically healthy Caucasian individuals from Russia. Each donor gave about 11 milliliters of peripheral blood, drawn into EDTA-treated Vacutainer tubes. PBMCs were isolated by Ficoll-Paque density-gradient centrifugation, with at least 6 million obtained per sample. Total RNA, at least 6 micrograms per sample, was extracted from PBMCs with Trizol reagent. Naive CD45RAhigh/CD27high T cell percentages were measured by flow cytometry on a PBMC aliquot from every donor. The data derive from a study of blood T cells in healthy people across ages (dated by TCRdb to about 2015). In terms of the full investigation: In model experiments, template switching captured about one uniquely barcoded TCR beta cDNA molecule for every two T cells. For two donors (one aged 18 to 30 and one aged 80 or older), the study analyzed two additional independent replicas of 1 million unique cDNA reads from the same blood draw. Four age groups were formed from the donors: young (average approximately 16 years), middle-aged (approximately 39), aged (under 70) and long-lived (about 80). Using deep sequencing normalized with unique cDNA molecular identifiers, the study measured how TCR beta repertoire diversity changes with age. Study-wide findings and limitations: The percentage of naive T cells measured by flow cytometry correlated strongly with observed TCR beta diversity. The CMV infection status of donors was not known, potentially confounding age-related changes in expanded clonotypes. Estimates of total diversity from one million sequenced T cells were regarded as lower bounds and underestimates. Bulk unsorted PBMC profiling prevented conclusive comparison of naive and antigen-experienced compartments. As age increased, observed TCR beta diversity per million T cells dropped in a roughly linear way, and a significant reduction was already evident by age roughly 36. Compared with the aged group, more naive CD4+ T cells, fewer expanded clones and increased TCR diversity were shown by the long-lived group, suggesting age selection.

The library was made by 5' RACE. Sequencing instrument: Illumina HiSeq 2500. A second PCR of roughly 6 to 11 cycles was run with a J-beta primer mix and a sample-barcoded 5' primer. Each TCR beta cDNA molecule received a unique molecular identifier from a template-switch 5' adaptor carrying 12 random nucleotides. Each sample yielded at least 3 million CDR3-containing paired-end reads. The Mint cDNA synthesis kit, primed by a TRBC-specific oligonucleotide, was used to synthesize first-strand cDNA from all RNA. After uracil-DNA glycosylase treatment, a first 18-cycle PCR used universal primers M1SS and BC2_uni_R on all cDNA. Processing in the source paper ran as follows. Each sample was normalized by randomly selecting 1 million high-quality reads, each carrying a distinct molecular identifier. Instead of being binned into consensus sequences, reads that shared molecular identifiers were thrown out. MiTCR, set to a Q25 quality threshold and the strictest error-elimination algorithm, was used for CDR3 identification, clonotype clustering and error correction. A nonparametric unseen species model with Euler transformation was used to estimate lower-bound total TCR beta diversity. The public reads were reanalyzed by TCRdb: fastp trimming at Q25, MiXCR alignment, in-frame beta chains only. When rows share a CDR3 protein, they turn into one entry using the most common DNA and genes. These V and J calls derive from TCRdb rather than the authors' analysis. The table for this sample lists about 1 million distinct CDR3 sequences; about 23% of them were counted only once. Approximately 0.75% of the sample is taken by the ten largest.

V lost 5 bases and J lost 5 bases, and the count of bases not matched to a germline gene is 6. Inclusive of the bounding cysteine and phenylalanine, the CDR3 is 14 residues long. The CDR3 DNA has 42 bases and is translated from base 1. CDR1 and CDR2 are read off the germline V gene as SGHTA and FQGNSA. This sample also belongs to another study, concerning T cells of mothers and their children. The second study's authors report: Nine systemically healthy Caucasian individuals, comprising three mothers and their six children, were included as donors. cDNA synthesis used all of the extracted RNA, with roughly 1.6 ug of RNA in each 15 ul reaction. In the second PCR, the M1S primer added sample barcodes and 2-4 random nucleotides. Over 8.5 million TCR beta CDR3 reads came from each mother, compared with around 3 million reads from each child. TCR recombination output is similarly shaped by thymic selection in related and unrelated pairs, with a minor effect exerted by inherited differences. Normalized repertoire overlap in related mother-child pairs was always slightly higher than in unrelated mother-child pairs, but the difference was never significant. No persistent microchimeric T cell clones were found, with a detection sensitivity of 85 to 100 clones per million clonotypes. In the study, deep NGS was used to compare the TCR beta repertoires of mothers and children, and features distinguishing related mother-child pairs from unrelated individuals were sought. The mean age was about 37 +/- 4 years for the mothers and roughly 10 +/- 4 years for the children. After adapters were ligated using NEBNext reagents, the libraries underwent 100+100 nt paired-end sequencing on an Illumina HiSeq 2000. Mother and child libraries were prepared a month apart and sequenced in separate runs to prevent cross-contamination. For each donor, between roughly 500,000 and 2,100,000 distinct TCR beta clonotypes were identified. Naive TCR beta clonotypes were estimated from low-frequency clonotypes matched to each donor's FACS-determined naive share, without sorting.

The source of this sequence is a girl aged 2-10 years in good health. Sequenced sample: blood. The rearranged segments are TRBV7-2 and TRBJ2-5; 9 nucleotides in the junction match TRBD1. The bases read TGTGCCAGCAGCACCACAGGGGGCATGGAGACCCAGTACTTC. This encodes CASSTTGGMETQYF. The full variable domain, completed from the reference TRBV7-2 and TRBJ2-5 proteins outside the CDR3, reads GAGVSQSPSNKVTEKGKDVELRCDPISGHTALYWYRQSLGQGLEFLIYFQGNSAPDKSGLPSDRFSAERTGGSVSTLTIQRTQQEDSAVYLCASSTTGGMETQYFGPGTRLLVL.